This TCR beta chain originates from a study of spatial heterogeneity in lung cancer. In TCRdb, the 5' RACE reads were re-called with MiXCR into one record per CDR3 protein. The table records about 87,000 distinct CDR3 sequences, roughly a fifth of them present only once. Time point meaning: blood at routine non-recurrence follow-up after resection. In germline, CDR1 is MGHRA, CDR2 YSYEKL. The CDR3 spans 17 residues. To note about this clonotype: Its ends do not fully match the called genes, so a read error is possible.

The rearrangement joins TRBV4-1 to TRBJ1-1, with 7 nucleotides matching TRBD1. Sequenced here: PBMCs, sampled at follow-up. The TCR comes from a male donor with early-stage non-small cell lung cancer. CDR3: CASTQQGIQGSRTEAFF. CDR3 nucleotides: TGCGCCAGCACCCAACAAGGAATACAGGGGTCTCGCACTGAAGCTTTCTTT.